These T cell receptor beta chains were read from a single sample in a study of T cell responses to AZD1222 COVID-19 vaccine. The protocol was immunoSEQ multiplex PCR, while the TCRdb copy is restricted to in-frame clones and leaves out a portion. The sample yields about 110,000 clones, 70% to 90% seen once. This sample comprised peripheral blood, obtained on day 0 of AZD1222 vaccination. These receptors were obtained from an adult in good health. CDR3s include the opening cysteine and the closing phenylalanine or tryptophan. The D gene is left open where the match is weak. Clone size is shown for a subset of rows, as once, few, many or a class of expanded clone.

D gene: .
clone size: .
J gene: TRBJ1-2
V gene: TRBV18
CDR3 DNA: TGTGCCAGCTCATCATCGGGCCAGTTCATAGGGGGCTACACCTTC
CDR3 protein: CASSSSGQFIGGYTF

D gene: .
clone size: few
J gene: TRBJ1-1
V gene: TRBV7-2
CDR3 DNA: TGTGCCAGCAGCTTAGAGGGGACAAACACTGAAGCTTTCTTT
CDR3 protein: CASSLEGTNTEAFF

D gene: TRBD2
clone size: once
J gene: TRBJ2-7
V gene: TRBV27
CDR3 DNA: TGTGCCAGCAGTTCTCTACTAGCGGGAGTCGGCGAGCAGTACTTC
CDR3 protein: CASSSLLAGVGEQYF

D gene: TRBD1
clone size: .
J gene: TRBJ1-2
V gene: TRBV28
CDR3 DNA: TGTGCCAGCAGTCCAGGGACAGGGTATGGCTACACCTTC
CDR3 protein: CASSPGTGYGYTF

D gene: TRBD2
clone size: .
J gene: TRBJ2-3
V gene: TRBV11-2
CDR3 DNA: TGTGCCAGCAGCTTAGCGGCTAGCGGGAGTGGGGATACGCAGTATTTT
CDR3 protein: CASSLAASGSGDTQYF

D gene: TRBD1
clone size: .
J gene: TRBJ1-5
V gene: TRBV4-2
CDR3 DNA: TGTGCCAGCAGCCAAGAGACAGGGAGCAACAATCAGCCCCAGCATTTT
CDR3 protein: CASSQETGSNNQPQHF

D gene: .
clone size: .
J gene: TRBJ2-3
V gene: TRBV5-1
CDR3 DNA: TGCGCCAGCAGCTTGGGTACTACCTCCTCCCGCACAGATACGCAGTATTTT
CDR3 protein: CASSLGTTSSRTDTQYF

D gene: TRBD1
clone size: .
J gene: TRBJ2-3
V gene: TRBV4-3
CDR3 DNA: TGCGCCAGCAGCCAAGGGACAGGGAGCACAGATACGCAGTATTTT
CDR3 protein: CASSQGTGSTDTQYF

D gene: .
clone size: .
J gene: TRBJ2-7
V gene: TRBV12-3/TRBV12-4
CDR3 DNA: TGTGCCAGCAGTTTAGCTGTCTACGAGCAGTACTTC
CDR3 protein: CASSLAVYEQYF

D gene: TRBD1
clone size: .
J gene: TRBJ2-1
V gene: TRBV6-2/TRBV6-3
CDR3 DNA: TGTGCCAGCAGTTATACAGGGGGTAGGAATGAGCAGTTCTTC
CDR3 protein: CASSYTGGRNEQFF

D gene: .
clone size: .
J gene: TRBJ2-1
V gene: TRBV28
CDR3 DNA: TGTGCCAGCACCACGGCGGGTGGAGATGAGCAGTTCTTC
CDR3 protein: CASTTAGGDEQFF

D gene: .
clone size: .
J gene: TRBJ1-4
V gene: TRBV27
CDR3 DNA: TGTGCCAGCAGTTGGGGGGGGACGGAAAAACTGTTTTTT
CDR3 protein: CASSWGGTEKLFF

D gene: .
clone size: .
J gene: TRBJ2-1
V gene: TRBV13
CDR3 DNA: TGTGCCAGCAGCTTAGGCGGGTCGACCTACAATGAGCAGTTCTTC
CDR3 protein: CASSLGGSTYNEQFF

D gene: TRBD1
clone size: .
J gene: TRBJ2-7
V gene: TRBV5-1
CDR3 DNA: TGCGCCAGCAGCCGCCGAACAGGGGGCGCAGCCTACGAGCAGTACTTC
CDR3 protein: CASSRRTGGAAYEQYF

D gene: .
clone size: .
J gene: TRBJ2-1
V gene: TRBV14
CDR3 DNA: TGTGCCAGCAGCCAAGTTAAAGGCGGTATGTCCGGGACTCCGCTCAACAGTGAGCAGTTCTTC
CDR3 protein: CASSQVKGGMSGTPLNSEQFF

D gene: TRBD2
clone size: .
J gene: TRBJ2-1
V gene: TRBV9
CDR3 DNA: TGTGCCAGCAGCGTGACTAGCAGACCGTACAATGAGCAGTTCTTC
CDR3 protein: CASSVTSRPYNEQFF

D gene: TRBD2
clone size: .
J gene: TRBJ2-1
V gene: TRBV12-5
CDR3 DNA: TGTGCTAGTGGTTTGAGCGGGAGCTCCTACAATGAGCAGTTCTTC
CDR3 protein: CASGLSGSSYNEQFF

D gene: TRBD2
clone size: .
J gene: TRBJ2-7
V gene: TRBV7-9
CDR3 DNA: TGTGCCAGCAGCTTATTTTCGGGAGGCGAGCAGTACTTC
CDR3 protein: CASSLFSGGEQYF

D gene: .
clone size: .
J gene: TRBJ2-1
V gene: TRBV9
CDR3 DNA: TGTGCCAGCAGCGCCCTACAAGGGACTGCCTCTTCCTACAATGAGCAGTTCTTC
CDR3 protein: CASSALQGTASSYNEQFF

D gene: TRBD2
clone size: .
J gene: TRBJ2-1
V gene: TRBV18
CDR3 DNA: TGTGCCAGCTCACCACCTAGCGGGAGCTCCTACAATGAGCAGTTCTTC
CDR3 protein: CASSPPSGSSYNEQFF

D gene: .
clone size: .
J gene: TRBJ1-2
V gene: TRBV6-1
CDR3 DNA: TGTGCCAGCAGTGTGCTCGGGACTACGATGAACTATGGCTACACCTTC
CDR3 protein: CASSVLGTTMNYGYTF

D gene: .
clone size: once
J gene: TRBJ1-3
V gene: TRBV30
CDR3 DNA: TGTGCCTGGAGTGGACAGTACTCTGGAAACACCATATATTTT
CDR3 protein: CAWSGQYSGNTIYF

D gene: .
clone size: .
J gene: TRBJ2-3
V gene: TRBV5-1
CDR3 DNA: TGCGCCAGCAGCTTAGGACGGACCACAGATACGCAGTATTTT
CDR3 protein: CASSLGRTTDTQYF

D gene: TRBD2
clone size: once
J gene: TRBJ2-3
V gene: TRBV5-5
CDR3 DNA: TGTGCCAGCAGCTTGGGGCCTAGCGGCTCCACAGATACGCAGTATTTT
CDR3 protein: CASSLGPSGSTDTQYF

D gene: .
clone size: .
J gene: TRBJ2-1
V gene: TRBV3-1/TRBV3-2
CDR3 DNA: TGTGCCAGCACTTCCCTTGATCAGACGGGGGAGCAGTTCTTC
CDR3 protein: CASTSLDQTGEQFF

D gene: .
clone size: .
J gene: TRBJ1-1
V gene: TRBV30
CDR3 DNA: TGTGCCTGGACCAGGGGTTTCACTGAAGCTTTCTTT
CDR3 protein: CAWTRGFTEAFF

D gene: TRBD2
clone size: once
J gene: TRBJ2-1
V gene: TRBV5-1
CDR3 DNA: TGCGCCAGCAGCGCCCGGACTAGCGGGAGTTACAATGAGCAGTTCTTC
CDR3 protein: CASSARTSGSYNEQFF

D gene: TRBD2
clone size: once
J gene: TRBJ2-2
V gene: TRBV28
CDR3 DNA: TGTGCCAGCAGTGTTAGCGGGAGGGCCACCGGGGAGCTGTTTTTT
CDR3 protein: CASSVSGRATGELFF

D gene: TRBD1
clone size: .
J gene: TRBJ2-7
V gene: TRBV6-5
CDR3 DNA: TGTGCCAGCACCCAAACCGGGACAGAATCCTACGAGCAGTACTTC
CDR3 protein: CASTQTGTESYEQYF

D gene: .
clone size: .
J gene: TRBJ2-5
V gene: TRBV6-2/TRBV6-3
CDR3 DNA: TGTGCCAGCAGTTACATCCAAGAGACCCAGTACTTC
CDR3 protein: CASSYIQETQYF

D gene: .
clone size: .
J gene: TRBJ2-2
V gene: TRBV18
CDR3 DNA: TGTGCCAGCTCACCAACAGGCCAGGCCGGGGAGCTGTTTTTT
CDR3 protein: CASSPTGQAGELFF

D gene: .
clone size: .
J gene: TRBJ2-7
V gene: TRBV9
CDR3 DNA: TGTGCCAGCAGCGTAGGCTGGTTAGACTACGAGCAGTACTTC
CDR3 protein: CASSVGWLDYEQYF

D gene: TRBD1
clone size: few
J gene: TRBJ2-2
V gene: TRBV7-2
CDR3 DNA: TGTGCCAGCAGCTATTGGGTAGGGACAGGCGCGAACACCGGGGAGCTGTTTTTT
CDR3 protein: CASSYWVGTGANTGELFF

D gene: .
clone size: .
J gene: TRBJ1-6
V gene: TRBV20-1
CDR3 DNA: TGCAGTGCTAGTGGGCCGGGAGGCGATAATTCACCCCTCCACTTT
CDR3 protein: CSASGPGGDNSPLHF

D gene: .
clone size: .
J gene: TRBJ2-7
V gene: TRBV5-1
CDR3 DNA: TGCGCCAGCAGCTCCAGGGCCTCCTACGAGCAGTACTTC
CDR3 protein: CASSSRASYEQYF

D gene: TRBD1
clone size: few
J gene: TRBJ1-4
V gene: TRBV4-2
CDR3 DNA: TGTGCCAGCAGCCAAGGGTCACTTGGACAGGGGGATGAAAAACTGTTTTTT
CDR3 protein: CASSQGSLGQGDEKLFF

D gene: .
clone size: .
J gene: TRBJ1-4
V gene: TRBV19
CDR3 DNA: TGTGCCAGTAGTCTCGGTTACGATAATGAAAAACTGTTTTTT
CDR3 protein: CASSLGYDNEKLFF